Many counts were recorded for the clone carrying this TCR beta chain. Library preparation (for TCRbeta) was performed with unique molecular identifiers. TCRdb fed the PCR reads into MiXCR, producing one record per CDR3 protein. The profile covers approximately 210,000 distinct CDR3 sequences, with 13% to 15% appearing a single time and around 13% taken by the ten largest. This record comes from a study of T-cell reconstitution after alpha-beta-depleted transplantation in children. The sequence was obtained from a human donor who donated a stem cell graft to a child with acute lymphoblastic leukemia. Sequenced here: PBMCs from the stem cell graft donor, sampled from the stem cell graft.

The CDR3 sequence: CSPLGGGYNEQFF. The CDR3 coding sequence is TGCAGCCCTTTGGGAGGGGGATACAATGAGCAGTTCTTC. The V gene is TRBV20-1, the J gene TRBJ2-1; possibly TRBD2 for D (7 bases). CDR1 DFQATT and CDR2 SNEGSKA come from the germline V gene (reference sequence). The CDR3 sequence is 13 residues long.